This TCR beta chain is drawn from a study of shared clonotypes between healthy human individuals. Study-wide results and limits: Clonotype sharing across donors was expected to vary with sequencing depth.

In regard to this clone: No antigen is known for it.

Between the trimmed V and J ends, which lost 4 bases and 4 bases, there was a span of 11 bases. Germline CDR1 and CDR2: SGHRS and YFSETQ. CDR3 length equals 13 residues. Data came from immunoSEQ multiplex PCR; TCRdb stores just in-frame clones and leaves some out. The data hold around 2.1 million clones, with about 94% observed a single time. The sequenced material came from naive CD4+ T cells sorted from blood. As for subset: CD45RA+ positively selected. The origin of this receptor is a man aged 18 to 35 in good health. The chain combines TRBV5-1 with TRBJ1-2, with D hard to call. The CDR3 protein is CASSITETYGYTF. The DNA for the CDR3 is TGCGCCAGCAGCATAACGGAGACCTATGGCTACACCTTC.